In this sample, the clone carrying this T cell receptor (beta chain) turned up many times. What it recognizes is unknown. This specimen comes from a study of regulatory T cells in long-lasting Graves disease. The study's findings and limits: Relative to newly diagnosed Graves' patients, persistent ones had lower TCR diversity.

CDR1 MNHEY and CDR2 SMNVEV come from the germline V gene (reference sequence). The V end lost 3 bases, the J end lost 0 bases, and 12 bases lay between the germline ends. This CDR3 spans 17 amino acids. Combining iRepertoire HTBI primers with Arm-PCR of CDR3 regions, the authors built TCR beta libraries. TCRdb reanalysed the multiplex PCR reads using MiXCR and keeps one entry per CDR3 protein. The table includes some 490,000 distinct CDR3 sequences, approximately 12% detected once. Time point described: newly diagnosed GD, antithyroid drugs for less than 3 months. RNA extracted from PBMCs served as the sequencing template. This same sample was also part of a study on T cells in Graves' hyperthyroidism and ophthalmopathy. That paper notes: RT-PCR in the first round (using the HTBI primer set) targeted the TCR CDR3. Ophthalmopathy prediction by the model preceded onset by a median about 6 months.

The TCR sequence derives from a woman in her twenties or thirties with Graves disease. The source material was peripheral blood mononuclear cells (PBMCs), sampled at new diagnosis, from a patient treated with antithyroid drugs. The V and J genes are TRBV27 and TRBJ2-6, with no clear D. DNA of the CDR3: TGTGCCAGCAGTTTTAGAGTCAGTGACTCTGGGGCCAACGTCCTGACTTTC. This gives the protein CASSFRVSDSGANVLTF. The full variable domain, in which reference TRBV27 and TRBJ2-6 provide the parts outside the CDR3, is EAQVTQNPRYLITVTGKKLTVTCSQNMNHEYMSWYRQDPGLGLRQIYYSMNVEVTDKGDVPEGYKVSRKEKRNFPLILESPSPNQTSLYFCASSFRVSDSGANVLTFGAGSRLTVL.